This T cell receptor (beta chain) originates from a study of post-analysis software for immune sequencing data. Study context: Relapsing-remitting, secondary progressive and progressive-relapsing forms made up the multiple sclerosis disease courses. The study, taken as a whole, reports: With TRBV5-6, TRBV5-1 and TRBV20-1 included, about 5 TRBV segments were more frequent in patients than in controls. Versus controls, multiple sclerosis patients showed significantly lower diversity (normalized Chao1). Analysis by F measure revealed that same-batch samples clustered strongly together.

Turning to this clonotype: The antigen is undetermined.

TCR beta libraries were prepared from cDNA with unique molecular identifiers. Input of about 0.9 to 10 million T cells yielded 500,000 to 550,000 cDNA molecules. TCRdb redid the calling of the PCR reads with MiXCR, one entry per CDR3 protein. The table has hundreds of thousands of distinct CDR3 sequences, about 27% seen once. Trimming at V came to 6 bases and at J to 5 bases, leaving 5 bases not matched to a gene. The CDR3 loop spans 15 amino acids. Germline CDR1 reads ENHRY; CDR2 reads SYGVKD. The specimen was blood. This TCR derives from a girl aged 5 to 17 with multiple sclerosis. The chain couples TRBV10-3 to TRBJ2-2; TRBD1 agrees at 11 bases. CDR3 protein: CAIRGQGALTGELFF. In nucleotides, the CDR3 is TGTGCCATCAGAGGACAGGGGGCGCTGACCGGGGAGCTGTTTTTT.